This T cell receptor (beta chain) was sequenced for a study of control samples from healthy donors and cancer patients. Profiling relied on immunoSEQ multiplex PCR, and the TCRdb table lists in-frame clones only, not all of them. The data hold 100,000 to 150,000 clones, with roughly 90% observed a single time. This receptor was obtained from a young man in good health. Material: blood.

The CDR3 sequence is CASSLAATDNEQFF. DNA of the CDR3: TGTGCCAGCAGCTTAGCGGCAACTGACAATGAGCAGTTCTTC. V is TRBV11-3 and J is TRBJ2-1, with D unresolved. Per the germline V gene, CDR1 is SGHNT and CDR2 is YENEEA. Between the trimmed V and J ends, which lost 1 base and 5 bases, there was a span of 9 bases. The CDR3 is 14 residues long. Full variable domain (rest looked up from reference TRBV11-3 and TRBJ2-1): EAGVVQSPRYKIIEKKQPVAFWCNPISGHNTLYWYLQNLGQGPELLIRYENEEAVDDSQLPKDRFSAERLKGVDSTLKIQPAELGDSAVYLCASSLAATDNEQFFGPGTRLTVL.